These T cell receptor beta chains were read from a single sample in a study of cytomegalovirus exposure and HLA in healthy donors. Assay: immunoSEQ multiplex PCR; the TCRdb copy retains only in-frame clones and omits some. The table lists about 130,000 clones, 60% to 80% of them singletons, with around 2.2% in the top ten. The material sequenced was PBMCs. The origin of the receptors is a man aged 30-40 years in good health and CMV-seronegative. Each CDR3 is given with its conserved first and last residue. D genes are given only for firm matches. Only some rows state a clone size, as once, few, many or a class for expanded clones.

V	D	length	J	size	DNA	CDR3
TRBV7-9	-	14	TRBJ2-2	-	TGTGCCAGCAGCTTACAGGGTTACACCGGGGAGCTGTTTTTT	CASSLQGYTGELFF
TRBV7-9	-	14	TRBJ2-2	-	TGTGCCAGCAGCTTAGTTCAGGGCTCTCGAGAGCTGTTTTTT	CASSLVQGSRELFF
TRBV6-5	-	14	TRBJ1-2	-	TGTGCCAGCAGTTACTCGAAAGGGGGCTATGGCTACACCTTC	CASSYSKGGYGYTF
TRBV18	-	15	TRBJ2-5	-	TGTGCCAGCTCACCCCCAAGACAGTTCGGAGAGACCCAGTACTTC	CASSPPRQFGETQYF
TRBV30	TRBD2	13	TRBJ2-5	once	TGTGCCTGGAGTCCCAAATGGGGGGGGACCCAGTACTTC	CAWSPKWGGTQYF
TRBV30	TRBD2	15	TRBJ2-3	-	TGTGCCTGGGATACCGGGACTAGCGGCACAGATACGCAGTATTTT	CAWDTGTSGTDTQYF
TRBV5-1	-	15	TRBJ2-1	-	TGCGCCAGCAGCATACAGGGAAGCTCCTACAATGAGCAGTTCTTC	CASSIQGSSYNEQFF
TRBV7-9	-	11	TRBJ2-7	-	TGTGCCAGCAGCCCTGGCGGGGAGCAGTACTTC	CASSPGGEQYF
TRBV25-1	-	13	TRBJ2-1	-	TGTGCTTCGACACTGAGCTCCTACAATGAGCAGTTCTTC	CASTLSSYNEQFF
TRBV19	-	13	TRBJ1-4	-	TGTGCCAGTACCATGGAGGGCAGGGAAAAACTGTTTTTT	CASTMEGREKLFF
TRBV5-4	TRBD1	14	TRBJ1-4	few	TGTGCCAGCAGCTTGGCAGGGGGTTCTGAAAAACTGTTTTTT	CASSLAGGSEKLFF
TRBV7-2	TRBD1	15	TRBJ1-1	-	TGTGCCAGCAGCTTAGACGGACAGGGAGGGACTGAAGCTTTCTTT	CASSLDGQGGTEAFF
TRBV5-1	-	13	TRBJ1-2	-	TGCGCCAGCAGCTTGGCGGTTGACTATGGCTACACCTTC	CASSLAVDYGYTF
TRBV5-1	-	14	TRBJ2-7	-	TGCGCCAGCAGCTTGGACAGGGAAGACTACGAGCAGTACTTC	CASSLDREDYEQYF
TRBV20-1	-	10	TRBJ2-7	once	TGCAGTGGACTACATTACGAGCAGTACTTC	CSGLHYEQYF
TRBV7-9	-	13	TRBJ2-2	-	TGTGCCAGCAGCGGACAGAACACCGGGGAGCTGTTTTTT	CASSGQNTGELFF
TRBV5-6	-	15	TRBJ1-2	-	TGTGCCAGCAGCTTGCCGATTCCAGAGGACTATGGCTACACCTTC	CASSLPIPEDYGYTF
TRBV6-5	TRBD1	12	TRBJ2-7	few	TGTGCCAGCAGTCCCGGACAGGGGAAGCAGTACTTC	CASSPGQGKQYF
TRBV10-3	TRBD2	15	TRBJ2-5	-	TGTGCCACCGCCGAGTCTAGCGGGGTACAAGAGACCCAGTACTTC	CATAESSGVQETQYF
TRBV5-1	TRBD2	16	TRBJ2-7	-	TGCGCCAGCAGTCCTAGCGGAGCGGGGCGTTTCTACGAGCAGTACTTC	CASSPSGAGRFYEQYF
TRBV6-1	-	11	TRBJ1-1	-	TGTGCCAGCAGTCCCATAGTTGAAGCTTTCTTT	CASSPIVEAFF
TRBV13	-	14	TRBJ2-7	-	TGTGCCAGCGGGGGGGCGGGAGAAAGCTACGAGCAGTACTTC	CASGGAGESYEQYF
TRBV7-2	TRBD2	16	TRBJ2-3	-	TGTGCCAGCAGCCAGCAAAGCGGGAGGGCCACAGATACGCAGTATTTT	CASSQQSGRATDTQYF
TRBV27	TRBD1	14	TRBJ1-1	-	TGTGCCAGCAGTTTCGGGACAGGGGGTATTGAAGCTTTCTTT	CASSFGTGGIEAFF
TRBV6-4	TRBD1	16	TRBJ1-2	-	TGTGCCAGCAGTGTTACGGGACAGGGCTCTAACTATGGCTACACCTTC	CASSVTGQGSNYGYTF
TRBV30	-	14	TRBJ2-4	once	TGTGCCTCCACCGGGGGAAAGGCCAAAAACATTCAGTACTTC	CASTGGKAKNIQYF
TRBV30	TRBD2	17	TRBJ2-7	-	TGTGCCTGGAGTACCAACCATTTAAGACTAGCGGGAACCGAGCAGTACTTC	CAWSTNHLRLAGTEQYF
TRBV5-1	TRBD2	16	TRBJ2-5	-	TGCGCCAGCAGCTTGGCGGCTAGCGGAGGTGAAGAGACCCAGTACTTC	CASSLAASGGEETQYF
TRBV28	-	15	TRBJ2-7	-	TGTGCCAGCAGTTTACCTGCGGATTCCTCCTACGAGCAGTACTTC	CASSLPADSSYEQYF
TRBV18	TRBD2	17	TRBJ2-1	-	TGTGCCAGCTCACCAACTGTAGCGGGAGGGCCATACAATGAGCAGTTCTTC	CASSPTVAGGPYNEQFF
TRBV30	-	13	TRBJ2-7	-	TGTGCCTGGAGTCATTACGGAGGGAACGAGCAGTACTTC	CAWSHYGGNEQYF
TRBV6-1	-	15	TRBJ1-1	-	TGTGCCAGCAGTGAAAATTGGCAGGGAGGGACTGGAGCTTTCTTT	CASSENWQGGTGAFF
TRBV7-8	-	15	TRBJ2-1	-	TGTGCCAGCAGCTCAGAAGGGGGAGGGCACAATGAGCAGTTCTTC	CASSSEGGGHNEQFF
TRBV5-1	TRBD2	16	TRBJ2-3	-	TGCGCCAGCAGCTTGGAGGGCGGGAGGTTTCCAGATACGCAGTATTTT	CASSLEGGRFPDTQYF
TRBV19	-	14	TRBJ1-2	-	TGTGCCAGTAGTATTTCAGGAAGTGGCTATGGCTACACCTTC	CASSISGSGYGYTF
TRBV5-6	TRBD1	13	TRBJ1-4	-	TGTGCCAGCACAACAGGGGAAAATGAAAAACTGTTTTTT	CASTTGENEKLFF
TRBV5-6	-	16	TRBJ2-1	few	TGTGCCAGCAGCTTAGAGTACGTGAGCTCCTACAATGAGCAGTTCTTC	CASSLEYVSSYNEQFF
TRBV28	-	15	TRBJ2-7	-	TGTGCCAGCAGTTTCAATCGAGCAACTGGGACAACACAGTACTTC	CASSFNRATGTTQYF
TRBV28	TRBD2	14	TRBJ2-7	-	TGTGCCAGCAGTTCTAGCGGGAGGAGATACGAGCAGTACTTC	CASSSSGRRYEQYF
TRBV10-3	TRBD1	13	TRBJ2-7	-	TGTGCCATCAGCCTACAGGGGGTTTACGAGCAGTACTTC	CAISLQGVYEQYF
TRBV30	-	12	TRBJ2-1	-	TGTGCCTGGAGTGTTCCGGGGGATGAGCAGTTCTTC	CAWSVPGDEQFF
TRBV19	-	14	TRBJ2-2	-	TGTGCCAGTAGCCCGACCGGCGGGACCGGGGAGCTGTTTTTT	CASSPTGGTGELFF
TRBV7-6	TRBD1	13	TRBJ2-5	-	TGTGCCAGCAGCGACACAGGGGAAGAGACCCAGTACTTC	CASSDTGEETQYF
TRBV6-5	TRBD1	14	TRBJ1-6	-	TGTGCCAGCAGTTTGGGACAGGAAAATTCACCCCTCCACTTT	CASSLGQENSPLHF
TRBV28	-	13	TRBJ1-4	-	TGTGCCAGCAGGCAGGGGACGCGTGAAAAACTGTTTTTT	CASRQGTREKLFF
TRBV5-1	TRBD2	17	TRBJ2-5	once	TGCGCCAGCAGCCTGGGACTAGCGGGAGACGGCAGGGAGACCCAGTACTTC	CASSLGLAGDGRETQYF